The clone carrying this T cell receptor beta chain was picked up many times. These data come from a study of blood T cells in healthy people across ages. Then a second PCR, running about 6 to 12 cycles, was carried out with a sample-barcoded 5' primer and a J-beta primer mix. All cDNA molecules were each tagged by a template-switch adaptor with 12 random nucleotides. TCRdb reprocessed the 5' RACE reads with MiXCR, giving one entry per CDR3 protein. Altogether roughly 680,000 distinct CDR3 sequences are present, roughly half being singletons, with the ten largest covering approximately 15%. Caucasian individuals from Russia who were healthy and aged 6 to 90 acted as donors. The CDR3 is 16 residues long. V lost 4 bases to trimming and J lost 2 bases; unmatched junction nucleotides: 10. Germline V lookup: CDR1 MGHRA, CDR2 YSYEKL.

The receptor was isolated from a woman older than 75 in good health. The chain couples TRBV4-1 to TRBJ2-7; 8 bases fit TRBD1. Sequencing was carried out using blood. DNA for the CDR3: TGCGCCAGCAGCCGCGGACAGGGAGCCCTTCCCTACGAGCAGTACTTC. It specifies CASSRGQGALPYEQYF.